This passage covers 23 T cell receptor beta chains from one sample sequenced in a study of cytomegalovirus exposure and HLA in healthy donors. It was with 60 Vbeta and 13 Jbeta primers that the PCR ran. The data were produced by immunoSEQ multiplex PCR, yet TCRdb's version contains in-frame clones alone and is incomplete. The table includes around 130,000 clones, 75% to 90% detected once. Material: PBMCs. These receptor sequences come from a woman between 25 and 40 years old in good health and CMV-seropositive.

The V gene is TRBV5-1, the J gene TRBJ2-3; TRBD2 might be the D (5 bases). This CDR3 contains 16 residues. The germline gives CDR1 SGHRS, CDR2 YFSETQ. V lost 2 bases and J 0 bases, leaving 13 bases between the germline ends. The DNA of the CDR3 is TGCGCCAGCAGCTTTCCCACCTCGGGGAGCACAGATACGCAGTATTTT. Residues: CASSFPTSGSTDTQYF.

This clone was detected once. The chain joins TRBV14 to TRBJ2-1; no clear D. The germline V gene has CDR1 SGHDN and CDR2 FVKESK. Trimming removed 2 bases from V and 3 bases from J, with 8 bases in between. CDR3 length: 14 residues. DNA for the CDR3: TGTGCCAGCAGCCAATTCCGGAGCTACAATGAGCAGTTCTTC. Residues: CASSQFRSYNEQFF.

V and J are TRBV18 and TRBJ1-1, with 10 bases fitting TRBD1. The CDR3 extends over 17 amino acids. Trimming removed 2 bases from V and 0 bases from J; junction bases left unmatched: 6. CDR1 is KGHSH and CDR2 is LQKENI in the germline V gene. CDR3 region: CASSPGTGEGMNTEAFF. In DNA, the CDR3 is TGTGCCAGCTCACCAGGGACAGGGGAGGGCATGAACACTGAAGCTTTCTTT.

This chain joins TRBV6-1 and TRBJ2-5, with D tentatively TRBD1 (6 bases). V was trimmed by 8 bases and J by 1 base, leaving 8 bases between them. The V gene's germline CDR1 is MNHNS and CDR2 SASEGT. This CDR3 contains 12 residues. The CDR3 is CASRGGQETQYF. In nucleotides, the CDR3 is TGTGCCAGCCGAGGGGGCCAAGAGACCCAGTACTTC.

V gene TRBV5-1 combines with J gene TRBJ2-3, with TRBD1 as a possible D gene (5 bases). Trimming took off 5 bases at V and 5 bases at J, with 15 bases between the two ends. Germline assignment: CDR1 SGHRS and CDR2 YFSETQ. CDR3 length: 14 amino acids. The CDR3 region has the DNA TGCGCCAGCAGGACCCAGGTGACAGAAGATACGCAGTATTTT. It encodes CASRTQVTEDTQYF.

This chain joins TRBV27 and TRBJ2-5; 7 nucleotides align to TRBD2. Per germline, CDR1 MNHEY and CDR2 SMNVEV (reference sequence). This CDR3 is built from 13 residues. The V segment lost 3 bases and the J segment 4 bases; nucleotides outside the gene matches: 2. CDR3 in DNA: TGTGCCAGCAGTTTTGCGGGGGTAGAGACCCAGTACTTC. Its protein is CASSFAGVETQYF.

This sequence joins TRBV19 and TRBJ2-7; TRBD1 matches at 11 bases. Germline V gives CDR1 LNHDA, CDR2 SQIVND (reference sequence). V was pared by 6 bases and J by 3 bases, with 4 bases of the junction left unmatched. This CDR3 is built from 14 residues. As DNA, the CDR3 is TGTGCCAGTAGCGCCGGGACAGGGGGCTACGAGCAGTACTTC. Residues: CASSAGTGGYEQYF.

The V gene is TRBV7-9, the J gene TRBJ1-1; 7 nucleotides agree with TRBD1. CDR1 SEHNR and CDR2 FQNEAQ come from the germline V gene (reference sequence). The V segment lost 7 bases and the J segment 4 bases; nucleotides outside the gene matches: 9. This CDR3 has 14 residues. The chain's CDR3 is CASNDRVGGTEAFF. CDR3 DNA: TGTGCCAGCAACGACAGGGTGGGGGGCACTGAAGCTTTCTTT. Full variable domain (rest looked up from reference TRBV7-9 and TRBJ1-1): DTGVSQNPRHKITKRGQNVTFRCDPISEHNRLYWYRQTLGQGPEFLTYFQNEAQLEKSRLLSDRFSAERPKGSFSTLEIQRTEQGDSAMYLCASNDRVGGTEAFFGQGTRLTVV.

The chain uses TRBV19 and TRBJ2-1, with 8 nucleotides matching TRBD2. Unmatched junction bases numbered 11, after V lost 4 bases and J lost 6 bases. Germline CDR1 is LNHDA and CDR2 is SQIVND (reference sequence). The length of the CDR3 is 16 residues. CDR3 amino acids: CASSTPGVAGSNEQFF. CDR3 DNA: TGTGCCAGTAGTACCCCTGGGGTAGCGGGGAGCAATGAGCAGTTCTTC.

A few counts support this clone. The chain has TRBV5-8 and TRBJ2-2; D uncertain. The germline gives CDR1 SGHTS, CDR2 YDEGEE. With 3 bases removed from V and 0 bases from J, the gap between germline ends came to 9 bases. The CDR3 extends over 15 amino acids. CDR3 sequence reads: CASSSDTSNTGELFF. The CDR3 DNA reads as TGTGCCAGCAGCTCAGACACCTCGAACACCGGGGAGCTGTTTTTT.

The rearrangement uses TRBV5-6 and TRBJ2-5; D perhaps matches TRBD2 (6 bases). The CDR3 consists of 15 residues. Germline loops: CDR1 SGHDT, CDR2 YYEEEE. Trimming cost V 6 bases and J 3 bases, with 18 bases left between them. The CDR3 sequence: CASILLGGGKETQYF. The CDR3 DNA follows: TGTGCCAGCATCCTTCTGGGGGGAGGTAAAGAGACCCAGTACTTC.

The genes are TRBV2 and TRBJ1-4; D is unresolved. The CDR3 has 15 amino acids. CDR1 and CDR2 (germline): SNHLY, FYNNEI. V was trimmed by 7 bases and J by 7 bases, leaving 19 bases between them. The CDR3 DNA follows: TGTGCCAGCACCCTCGATGATAACCGGGGTGAAAAACTGTTTTTT. This translates into CASTLDDNRGEKLFF.

This clone has more than one count but fewer than ten. The chain uses TRBV28 and TRBJ1-1, with no clear D. The germline CDR1 and CDR2 sequences are MDHEN and SYDVKM. V was cut by 2 bases and J by 1 base, with 2 bases left in between. The CDR3 contains 12 residues. CDR3 DNA: TGTGCCAGCAGTTTACAGAACACTGAAGCTTTCTTT. As protein: CASSLQNTEAFF. Complete variable domain (other parts from reference TRBV28 and TRBJ1-1): DVKVTQSSRYLVKRTGEKVFLECVQDMDHENMFWYRQDPGLGLRLIYFSYDVKMKEKGDIPEGYSVSREKKERFSLILESASTNQTSMYLCASSLQNTEAFFGQGTRLTVV.

The chain carries TRBV19 and TRBJ1-1; D is unresolved. The CDR3 covers 14 residues. Trimming stripped 2 bases from V and 0 bases from J, with 7 bases between. Germline CDR1 reads LNHDA; CDR2 reads SQIVND (reference sequence). CDR3 sequence (DNA): TGTGCCAGTAGTATATCCGCTATGAACACTGAAGCTTTCTTT. It specifies CASSISAMNTEAFF.

CDR3 bases: TGTGCCAGCAGTTTCACCACAGGGGTTCAGCCCCAGCATTTT. It encodes CASSFTTGVQPQHF. The V gene is TRBV6-5, the J gene TRBJ1-5, with 7 bases aligning to TRBD1. Germline V gives CDR1 MNHEY, CDR2 SVGAGI. The trim removed 4 bases at V and 6 bases at J, leaving 6 bases unmatched. The CDR3 runs 14 residues.

Worth noting for this clone: Other DNA variants within this sample encode the same CDR3. The chain carries TRBV20-1 and TRBJ1-1; no reliable D call. CDR3 length: 11 amino acids. The V end was cut by 6 bases, the J end by 2 bases, with 7 bases between. Germline CDR1 and CDR2: DFQATT and SNEGSKA (reference sequence). In DNA form, the CDR3 reads TGCAGTGCCAGACTTAACACTGAAGCTTTCTTT. Translating it yields CSARLNTEAFF.

This chain links TRBV11-2 with TRBJ1-3; D is unclear. CDR3 length: 15 amino acids. Germline CDR1 and CDR2: SGHAT and FQNNGV. Trimming took off 1 base at V and 0 bases at J, with 7 bases between the two ends. CDR3 residues: CASSLGASSGNTIYF. The DNA for the CDR3 is TGTGCCAGCAGCTTAGGCGCGAGCTCTGGAAACACCATATATTTT.

V is TRBV29-1 and J is TRBJ1-1; TRBD1 might be the D (5 bases). Germline values: CDR1 SQVTM, CDR2 ANQGSEA. V lost 4 bases and J lost 3, with 12 bases in between. CDR3 length: 13 residues. The DNA of the CDR3 is TGCAGCGTTGTAGGGGCGGAAGACACTGAAGCTTTCTTT. Translating gives CSVVGAEDTEAFF.

The rearrangement links TRBV5-1 to TRBJ1-5, with 8 bases fitting TRBD1. Losses at the gene ends were 0 bases for V and 7 bases for J; bases not matched to a gene: 0. Looked up from germline, CDR1 is SGHRS and CDR2 is YFSETQ. This CDR3 contains 13 residues. The CDR3 sequence: CASSLDRGQPQHF. The CDR3 coding sequence is TGCGCCAGCAGCTTGGACAGGGGGCAGCCCCAGCATTTT.

As for this clone: Other DNA sequences from this sample encode an identical CDR3 as well. The rearrangement uses TRBV11-3 and TRBJ2-3; the D gene is possibly TRBD2 (5 bases). From germline, CDR1 is SGHNT and CDR2 YENEEA. The CDR3 length is 14 residues. The germline V and J ends were trimmed by 1 base and 5 bases, with 10 bases remaining between them. The CDR3 loop reads CASSLGRVGDTQYF. In nucleotides, the CDR3 is TGTGCCAGCAGCTTAGGGCGGGTTGGAGATACGCAGTATTTT. Drawing the rest from reference TRBV11-3 and TRBJ2-3, the complete variable domain is EAGVVQSPRYKIIEKKQPVAFWCNPISGHNTLYWYLQNLGQGPELLIRYENEEAVDDSQLPKDRFSAERLKGVDSTLKIQPAELGDSAVYLCASSLGRVGDTQYFGPGTRLTVL.

For this clone: Other DNA sequences in this specimen translate into the identical CDR3. The gene calls are TRBV9 and TRBJ2-1; 8 bases line up with TRBD1. The CDR3 is made up of 15 amino acids. Germline CDR1 SGDLS, CDR2 YYNGEE. Losses at the gene ends were 4 bases for V and 7 bases for J; bases not matched to a gene: 10. The chain's CDR3 is CASSPPGTGVNEQFF. DNA for the CDR3: TGTGCCAGCAGCCCCCCCGGGACAGGAGTAAATGAGCAGTTCTTC. Combining the CDR3 with reference TRBV9 and TRBJ2-1 gives the whole variable domain DSGVTQTPKHLITATGQRVTLRCSPRSGDLSVYWYQQSLDQGLQFLIQYYNGEERAKGNILERFSAQQFPDLHSELNLSSLELGDSALYFCASSPPGTGVNEQFFGPGTRLTVL.

The rearrangement links TRBV6-5 to TRBJ2-1; D is possibly TRBD1 (5 bases). Germline loops: CDR1 MNHEY, CDR2 SVGAGI. The V end was cut by 1 base, the J end by 1 base, with 11 bases between. The CDR3 length is 16 residues. CDR3 bases: TGTGCCAGCAGTTACTTGACAGTGCAGTCCTACAATGAGCAGTTCTTC. Protein sequence: CASSYLTVQSYNEQFF.

V and J are TRBV2 and TRBJ1-6; 9 bases align to TRBD1. Trimming removed 4 bases from V and 15 bases from J; junction bases left unmatched: 10. CDR1 and CDR2 from the germline V gene are SNHLY and FYNNEI. The CDR3 has 14 amino acids. The DNA for the CDR3 is TGTGCCAGCAGTGGACAGGGGGGAGGTGGAGTCCTCCACTTT. Translated: CASSGQGGGGVLHF.